The present entry profiles one T cell receptor (beta chain) with its context. Its antigen is as yet unknown. The data were obtained in a study of cytomegalovirus exposure and HLA in healthy donors. Findings and limits, study-wide: The authors later found TCR association rates varying by HLA locus, with DRB1 most and HLA-C fewest.

PCR amplification relied on 60 Vbeta primers (plus 13 Jbeta primers). Sequencing used immunoSEQ multiplex PCR; TCRdb keeps in-frame clones, though not all of them. The sample lists 160,000 or so clones, more than 75% seen once, with 1.1% to 1.5% in the top ten. The TCR originated in a male donor in good health and CMV-seronegative. Sequencing was done on a sample of PBMCs.

CDR3 residues: CASSLLGSGGAYEQYF. In nucleotides, the CDR3 is TGTGCCAGCAGCTTATTAGGGAGCGGGGGGGCGTACGAGCAGTACTTC. The gene calls are TRBV11-2 and TRBJ2-7; TRBD2 matches at 10 bases. This CDR3 has 16 residues. CDR1 is SGHAT and CDR2 is FQNNGV in the germline V gene. The V gene end was trimmed by 2 bases and the J gene end by 4 bases; junction bases not matched to a gene: 8.